This TCR beta chain was obtained from a study of cytomegalovirus exposure and HLA in healthy donors. Study-level points and caveats: Later examination showed HLA-associated TCR beta chains had greater clonal expansion than equally common others. Listed as cytomegalovirus-associated were 150 to 200 TCR beta chains. V- and J-gene trimming in TCR beta was tied to a missense DCLRE1C variant by an analysis performed later.

Remarks on this clone: Its antigen remains unidentified.

Trimming took 7 bases from V and 3 from J, leaving 19 bases between them. Germline assignment: CDR1 MNHEY and CDR2 SMNVEV (reference sequence). This CDR3 comprises 15 residues. PCR primers comprised 60 Vbeta and 13 Jbeta primers. The repertoire was sequenced with immunoSEQ multiplex PCR; TCRdb's copy has only in-frame clones and lacks some. The sample contains about 160,000 clones, 82% of which appear only once. The receptor was isolated from a male donor in good health and CMV-seropositive. Sequencing was done on a sample of PBMCs. The chain has TRBV27 and TRBJ2-7; D possibly corresponds to TRBD1 (6 bases). The CDR3 nucleotides are TGTGCCAGCACATCAGGGGCGCGTCTCATCTACGAGCAGTACTTC. Translation: CASTSGARLIYEQYF.